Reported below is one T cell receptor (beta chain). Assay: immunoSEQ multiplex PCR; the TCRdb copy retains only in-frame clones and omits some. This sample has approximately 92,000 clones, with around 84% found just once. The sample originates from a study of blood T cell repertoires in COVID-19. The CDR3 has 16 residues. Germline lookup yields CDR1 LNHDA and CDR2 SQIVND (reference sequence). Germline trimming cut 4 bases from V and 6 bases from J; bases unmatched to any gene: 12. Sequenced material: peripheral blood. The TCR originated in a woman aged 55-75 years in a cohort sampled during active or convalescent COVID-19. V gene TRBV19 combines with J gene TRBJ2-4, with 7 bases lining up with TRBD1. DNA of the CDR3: TGTGCCAGTAGTACGGCCCTGGGACAGCTAGTAAACATTCAGTACTTC. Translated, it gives CASSTALGQLVNIQYF.